These 7 T cell receptor beta chains came from one sample sequenced in a study of T cell repertoires in cytomegalovirus infection (dated by TCRdb to about 2019). In light of the paper, this sample's treatment or condition label describes: in vitro stimulation with specific CMV peptide epitopes to enrich CMV-specific T cells. This sample was sequenced with an Illumina HiSeq 1500. TCRdb passed the public sequencing reads through fastp at Q25 and MiXCR, retaining productive beta sequences. Entries that share a CDR3 protein sequence are merged under the most common genes and DNA. Recorded for this sample are about 700,000 distinct CDR3 sequences; around 30% of them occurred a single time. The ten largest clones take up 15% to 20% of the sample. The antigens of these receptors remain unknown. Sequencing was performed on cultured PBMCs, taken from culture after CMV antigen stimulation. The receptor source for this set is a human donor in good health (CMV status not recorded). Some clones in this sample may be carry-over from other donors' samples.

This clonotype was recorded a few times. The V and J genes are TRBV7-2 and TRBJ1-2; TRBD1 matches 7 bases. The CDR3 spans 14 residues. With V trimmed by 5 bases and J by 4 bases, 7 bases remained unmatched. CDR1 and CDR2 (germline): SGHTA, FQGNSA. CDR3 sequence (DNA): TGTGCCAGCAGCATAAGGGGGCGAACCTATGGCTACACCTTC. Translated, it gives CASSIRGRTYGYTF.

This clonotype was seen repeatedly, ten times or more. The CDR3: CASTPQGTRYNEQFF. The CDR3 nucleotides read TGTGCCAGCACCCCACAGGGGACCCGCTACAATGAGCAGTTCTTC. The J gene is TRBJ2-1, the V gene TRBV7-6; TRBD1 agrees at 7 bases. The CDR3 has 15 residues. Germline V gene sequence: CDR1 SGHVS, CDR2 FNYEAQ. The V segment lost 7 bases and the J segment 3 bases; nucleotides outside the gene matches: 9.

This clonotype was observed many times. The genes are TRBV7-2 and TRBJ2-5, with D unresolved. The germline CDR1 and CDR2 sequences are SGHTA and FQGNSA. The V and J ends lost 5 bases and 6 bases respectively, with 16 bases between them. The CDR3 covers 14 residues. The DNA for the CDR3 is TGTGCCAGCAGCCGAATGGGTTATGCGCAGACCCAGTACTTC. It codes for CASSRMGYAQTQYF.

This chain connects TRBV20-1 to TRBJ1-2, with D unresolved. CDR1 and CDR2 from the germline V gene are DFQATT and SNEGSKA (reference sequence). This CDR3 comprises 15 residues. V lost 3 bases and J 4 bases, leaving 18 bases between the germline ends. As DNA, the CDR3 is TGCAGTGCTAGGGTTTCCGATGGCACCTTCTATGGCTACACCTTC. Translated, it gives CSARVSDGTFYGYTF.

V usage is TRBV7-9 and J usage is TRBJ2-5; 8 nucleotides line up with TRBD2. The CDR3 totals 14 residues. CDR1 and CDR2 (germline): SEHNR, FQNEAQ (reference sequence). The J segment lost 4 bases and the V segment lost 2 bases, leaving 3 bases of the junction unmatched. CDR3 residues: CASSLTTSGETQYF. The CDR3 DNA sequence: TGTGCCAGCAGCTTAACAACTAGCGGAGAGACCCAGTACTTC.

This clonotype was recorded once. This chain links TRBV20-1 with TRBJ2-2; TRBD2 is a possible D gene (5 bases). Germline CDR1 is DFQATT and CDR2 is SNEGSKA (reference sequence). The CDR3 sequence is 15 residues long. The V end lost 2 bases, the J end lost 2 bases, and 12 bases lay between the germline ends. This CDR3 is CSARFAGSNTGELFF. The CDR3 DNA is TGCAGTGCTAGATTTGCGGGCTCAAACACCGGGGAGCTGTTTTTT.

This clonotype was seen only a few times. The chain combines TRBV12-3 or TRBV12-4 with TRBJ2-1, with 7 bases aligning to TRBD1. J gave up 5 bases and V 9 bases, and 10 bases lay outside the gene matches. The CDR3 length is 14 residues. This CDR3 is CASTRDRGHNEQFF. CDR3 DNA: TGTGCCAGTACTCGGGACAGAGGGCACAATGAGCAGTTCTTC.